Below are 5 T cell receptor beta chains sequenced from a single sample in a study of blood T cell repertoires in COVID-19. TCRdb's copy holds only in-frame clones and misses some; the assay was immunoSEQ multiplex PCR. The repertoire holds roughly 70,000 clones, with around 74% as singletons. The specimen sequenced was peripheral blood. All receptors derive from a man between 60 and 75 years old with COVID-19, enrolled during active disease.

The V gene is TRBV28, the J gene TRBJ2-2, with D maybe TRBD1 (5 bases). Germline assignment: CDR1 MDHEN and CDR2 SYDVKM. The CDR3 is 13 residues long. V was cut by 2 bases and J by 7 bases, with 8 bases left in between. The CDR3 DNA follows: TGTGCCAGCAGTTTAGGGGCGATCGGGGAGCTGTTTTTT. Its translation is CASSLGAIGELFF.

The genes are TRBV4-1 and TRBJ1-4; 8 nucleotides align to TRBD1. CDR3 length: 16 residues. V dropped 3 bases and J dropped 5; count of bases not matched to a gene: 8. CDR1 MGHRA and CDR2 YSYEKL come from the germline V gene. The DNA of the CDR3 is TGCGCCAGCAGCCAGTCCCGACAGGGGCGGAATGAAAAACTGTTTTTT. Amino acids: CASSQSRQGRNEKLFF.

The J gene is TRBJ1-1, the V gene TRBV7-9, with a tentative D call TRBD1 (6 bases). Trimming cost V 5 bases and J 1 base, with 11 bases left between them. This CDR3 is built from 14 residues. Germline loops: CDR1 SEHNR, CDR2 FQNEAQ (reference sequence). This chain's CDR3 is CASSTTTGNTEAFF. The CDR3 DNA is TGTGCCAGCAGCACGACGACAGGGAACACTGAAGCTTTCTTT.

The chain joins TRBV30 to TRBJ1-1, with 8 bases lining up with TRBD1. The CDR3 sequence is 14 residues long. Losses at the gene ends were 6 bases for V and 5 bases for J; bases not matched to a gene: 11. Germline assignment: CDR1 GTSNPN and CDR2 SVGIG (reference sequence). The chain's CDR3 is CACTRTGLRTEAFF. CDR3 bases: TGTGCCTGCACACGGACAGGGTTACGGACTGAAGCTTTCTTT.

The CDR3 DNA is TGTGCCAGCAGCGTATCCCCGGGGAGGGAAGAGCAGTACTTC. Translated, it gives CASSVSPGREEQYF. The J gene is TRBJ2-7, the V gene TRBV9, with 7 bases lining up with TRBD2. The junction had 8 bases not matched to a gene; V was cut back by 1 base and J by 7 bases. The CDR3 extends over 14 amino acids. Per germline, CDR1 SGDLS and CDR2 YYNGEE. Complete variable domain (other parts from reference TRBV9 and TRBJ2-7): DSGVTQTPKHLITATGQRVTLRCSPRSGDLSVYWYQQSLDQGLQFLIQYYNGEERAKGNILERFSAQQFPDLHSELNLSSLELGDSALYFCASSVSPGREEQYFGPGTRLTVT.